This T cell receptor (beta chain) was recorded in a study of blood T cells in healthy people across ages. At least 6 micrograms of total RNA were extracted per sample. PCR was performed a second time for about 7 to 12 cycles using a sample-barcoded 5' primer and a J-beta primer mix. In TCRdb, the 5' RACE reads were re-called with MiXCR into one record per CDR3 protein. Of about 1.6 million distinct CDR3 sequences listed, about 31% are singletons. Of note for this clonotype: Its antigen is still unknown.

Study-wide points: A strong correlation was seen between TCR beta diversity and naive T cell percentage. TCR beta diversity, measured per million T cells, fell in a roughly linear way with age.

CDR3 size: 18 residues. Germline V gene lookup returns CDR1 DFQATT and CDR2 SNEGSKA (reference sequence). V gave up 3 bases and J gave up 4 bases, with 27 bases separating them. Input material: blood. This clonotype originated in a woman aged 25 to 39 in good health. The J gene is TRBJ1-2, the V gene TRBV20-1; D is perhaps TRBD1 (6 bases). CDR3 protein: CSASGQGYRQGPSYGYTF. The CDR3, as DNA: TGCAGTGCTAGTGGCCAGGGGTATCGGCAGGGGCCATCCTATGGCTACACCTTC.